The 17 T cell receptor beta chains given below trace back to one sample, sequenced in a study of blood T cell repertoires in COVID-19. TCRdb's copy holds only in-frame clones and misses some; the assay was immunoSEQ multiplex PCR. This table holds nearly 200,000 clones, about 85% found once. The sequenced material came from peripheral blood. These TCRs come from a human donor in a cohort sampled during active COVID-19.

The J gene is TRBJ2-3, the V gene TRBV19; 8 positions match TRBD2. V gave up 5 bases and J gave up 3 bases; unmatched junction bases: 10. The CDR3 spans 16 residues. The germline V gene encodes CDR1 LNHDA and CDR2 SQIVND (reference sequence). The DNA of the CDR3 is TGTGCCAGTAGTCTTCCAGCGGGAGTGGGGACAGATACGCAGTATTTT. It yields the protein CASSLPAGVGTDTQYF.

This rearrangement joins TRBV3-1 (or the pseudogene TRBV3-2) to TRBJ2-2; perhaps TRBD2 as D (6 bases). The CDR3 extends over 17 amino acids. From germline, CDR1 is LGHDT and CDR2 YNNKEL (reference sequence). Trimming cost V 4 bases and J 5 bases, with 20 bases left between them. The CDR3 loop is CASSRSVMGRRTGELFF. The CDR3 nucleotides read TGTGCCAGCAGCCGAAGCGTGATGGGGAGGAGGACCGGGGAGCTGTTTTTT.

This clone appeared once. V is TRBV5-4 and J is TRBJ2-3; a weak D match, TRBD2 (6 bases). The length of the CDR3 is 17 residues. Trimming took off 4 bases at V and 2 bases at J, with 20 bases between the two ends. The germline V gene has CDR1 SGHNT and CDR2 YYREEE (reference sequence). The CDR3 here is CASSPSGSVYTTDTQYF. The CDR3 DNA follows: TGTGCCAGCAGCCCATCCGGGAGCGTCTACACCACAGATACGCAGTATTTT.

This clone was picked up a small number of times. The V and J genes are TRBV6-5 and TRBJ1-3; tentatively, D is TRBD1 (5 bases). The CDR3 contains 15 residues. Deletions cut 6 bases from V and 0 bases from J, with 12 bases between. Germline-derived CDR1 and CDR2 are MNHEY and SVGAGI. In DNA form, the CDR3 reads TGTGCCAGCAGCAGGGACTTCAGCTCTGGAAACACCATATATTTT. As protein: CASSRDFSSGNTIYF.

This clone came up once. This chain connects TRBV19 to TRBJ1-5; 7 nucleotides agree with TRBD1. The CDR3 has 14 amino acids. Trimming took 5 bases from V and 4 from J; bases not matched to a gene: 5. Germline CDR1 and CDR2: LNHDA and SQIVND (reference sequence). CDR3 bases: TGTGCCAGTAGTCGCCCAGGGGGGAATCAGCCCCAGCATTTT. It encodes CASSRPGGNQPQHF. Based on the CDR3 plus reference TRBV19 and TRBJ1-5, the full variable domain is DGGITQSPKYLFRKEGQNVTLSCEQNLNHDAMYWYRQDPGQGLRLIYYSQIVNDFQKGDIAEGYSVSREKKESFPLTVTSAQKNPTAFYLCASSRPGGNQPQHFGDGTRLSIL.

The rearrangement links TRBV5-1 to TRBJ2-3, with a weak D call TRBD2 (6 bases). Germline V gene sequence: CDR1 SGHRS, CDR2 YFSETQ. Deletions cut 4 bases from V and 2 bases from J, with 14 bases between. The CDR3 length is 15 residues. The CDR3 is CASSGPGLNTDTQYF. The CDR3 DNA reads as TGCGCCAGCAGCGGACCGGGACTGAACACAGATACGCAGTATTTT. Full variable domain (outside the CDR3, taken from reference TRBV5-1 and TRBJ2-3): KAGVTQTPRYLIKTRGQQVTLSCSPISGHRSVSWYQQTPGQGLQFLFEYFSETQRNKGNFPGRFSGRQFSNSRSEMNVSTLELGDSALYLCASSGPGLNTDTQYFGPGTRLTVL.

The CDR3 sequence: CASSLALDRGSPTEAFF. The CDR3, as DNA: TGTGCCAGCAGCTTAGCGCTAGACAGGGGATCTCCCACTGAAGCTTTCTTT. The V and J genes are TRBV7-9 and TRBJ1-1; 8 bases match TRBD1. This CDR3 is 17 amino acids long. Germline V gene lookup returns CDR1 SEHNR and CDR2 FQNEAQ (reference sequence). V shed 0 bases, J shed 4 bases, and the junction held 10 bases outside the gene matches.

This clone was counted once. The chain is built from TRBV5-1 and TRBJ2-1; maybe TRBD2 (7 bases). Deletions cut 0 bases from V and 5 bases from J, with 27 bases between. CDR3 length equals 20 residues. Per germline, CDR1 SGHRS and CDR2 YFSETQ. CDR3 DNA: TGCGCCAGCAGCTTGGAATCGGGGGGCCCACTGAATGCGCTCAACAATGAGCAGTTCTTC. Amino acids: CASSLESGGPLNALNNEQFF.

In DNA, the CDR3 is TGCGCCAGCAGCCAGCCCGAGAACCGCCGCGGAGCTTTCTTT. Residues: CASSQPENRRGAFF. This chain connects TRBV4-1 to TRBJ1-1; D is unclear. This CDR3 has 14 amino acids. V dropped 3 bases and J dropped 10 bases, with 18 bases sitting between them. Germline CDR1 MGHRA, CDR2 YSYEKL.

The gene calls are TRBV6-5 and TRBJ1-1; 12 bases are shared with TRBD1. The CDR3 is 15 amino acids. Germline assignment: CDR1 MNHEY and CDR2 SVGAGI. V trimming: 2 bases; J trimming: 6 bases; junction bases outside the gene matches: 4. CDR3 nucleotide sequence: TGTGCCAGCAGTTACCCGGGACAGGGGGCCGCTGAAGCTTTCTTT. Its translation: CASSYPGQGAAEAFF.

This chain links TRBV5-1 with TRBJ1-2; D possibly corresponds to TRBD1 (6 bases). The length of the CDR3 is 14 residues. Between the trimmed V and J ends, which lost 4 bases and 7 bases, there was a span of 17 bases. CDR1 SGHRS and CDR2 YFSETQ come from the germline V gene. The CDR3 nucleotides are TGCGCCAGCAGCATGAATTACAGGGTATTTGGCTACACCTTC. It yields the protein CASSMNYRVFGYTF.

This clone was counted between two and nine times. V usage is TRBV10-2 and J usage is TRBJ2-6, with TRBD1 identical over 7 bases. Germline V gene data show CDR1 as WSHSY and CDR2 as SAAADI. The trim removed 6 bases at V and 1 base at J, leaving 6 bases unmatched. The CDR3 runs to 16 residues. CDR3 coding DNA: TGCGCCAGCAGCGGGACAGCGACGTCTGGGGCCAACGTCCTGACTTTC. This codes for CASSGTATSGANVLTF.

This rearrangement joins TRBV6-5 to TRBJ1-2; D is ambiguous. The CDR3 is made up of 12 amino acids. Trimming took off 6 bases at V and 6 bases at J, with 11 bases between the two ends. CDR1 MNHEY and CDR2 SVGAGI come from the germline V gene. The CDR3 spells CASSETGNGYTF. In DNA, the CDR3 is TGTGCCAGCAGCGAGACCGGGAATGGCTACACCTTC.

The chain employs TRBV5-4 and TRBJ2-3; D ambiguous. This CDR3 is built from 14 residues. The V gene lost 0 bases and the J gene lost 8 bases, with 13 bases spanning the gap. Germline loops: CDR1 SGHNT, CDR2 YYREEE (reference sequence). The CDR3 here is CASSLEIDSGTQYF. CDR3 DNA: TGTGCCAGCAGCTTGGAAATAGATTCGGGTACGCAGTATTTT.

This chain connects TRBV27 to TRBJ2-7, with TRBD2 identical over 9 bases. Germline V gives CDR1 MNHEY, CDR2 SMNVEV (reference sequence). V shed 10 bases and J 0 bases; nucleotides not matched to a gene: 22. This CDR3 has 19 residues. This chain's CDR3 is CATKPLLAGLNWNSYEQYF. CDR3 DNA: TGTGCCACCAAACCACTACTAGCGGGTCTGAATTGGAACTCCTACGAGCAGTACTTC.

V and J are TRBV19 and TRBJ1-1, with 7 bases fitting TRBD1. This CDR3 spans 15 amino acids. The germline gives CDR1 LNHDA, CDR2 SQIVND (reference sequence). V dropped 3 bases and J dropped 1; count of bases not matched to a gene: 5. CDR3 sequence: CASSILQGPNTEAFF. CDR3 coding DNA: TGTGCCAGTAGTATCCTACAGGGGCCGAACACTGAAGCTTTCTTT.

The rearrangement joins TRBV11-1 to TRBJ2-2; tentatively, D is TRBD2 (5 bases). Germline lookup yields CDR1 SGHAT and CDR2 FQDESV (reference sequence). Trimming stripped 5 bases from V and 8 bases from J, with 15 bases between. CDR3 length equals 14 residues. DNA for the CDR3: TGTGCCAGCAGCACTAGACCGGGCGAGGGGGAGCTGTTTTTT. Translating gives CASSTRPGEGELFF.